The table lists the clone carrying this T cell receptor beta chain with many counts. This record belongs to a study of T cells in Graves' hyperthyroidism and ophthalmopathy. About the research overall: Sampling of peripheral blood happened at initial diagnosis, prior to any treatment.

Recently diagnosed hyperthyroidism of less than 2 months' duration affected patients aged 18 to 65. V lost 2 bases, J lost 5 bases, and 11 bases stayed unmatched. CDR3 size: 16 residues. Germline V gene data show CDR1 as KGHSH and CDR2 as LQKENI. Amplification of TCR beta CDR3 regions was performed using RNA transcripts as template. First-round RT-PCR with HTBI primers amplified the TCR CDR3 region. Each CDR3 protein gets one entry after TCRdb re-called the multiplex PCR reads with MiXCR. The sample contains 250,000 to 300,000 distinct CDR3 sequences, about an eighth of which appear only once. The J gene is TRBJ2-5, the V gene TRBV18, with 7 bases matching TRBD1. The TCR comes from a woman aged 25 to 39 with Graves' hyperthyroidism that later progressed to Graves' ophthalmopathy. The material sequenced was blood. The DNA for the CDR3 is TGTGCCAGCTCACCAGTGGGACAGACTGACTTGGAGACCCAGTACTTC. As protein: CASSPVGQTDLETQYF.